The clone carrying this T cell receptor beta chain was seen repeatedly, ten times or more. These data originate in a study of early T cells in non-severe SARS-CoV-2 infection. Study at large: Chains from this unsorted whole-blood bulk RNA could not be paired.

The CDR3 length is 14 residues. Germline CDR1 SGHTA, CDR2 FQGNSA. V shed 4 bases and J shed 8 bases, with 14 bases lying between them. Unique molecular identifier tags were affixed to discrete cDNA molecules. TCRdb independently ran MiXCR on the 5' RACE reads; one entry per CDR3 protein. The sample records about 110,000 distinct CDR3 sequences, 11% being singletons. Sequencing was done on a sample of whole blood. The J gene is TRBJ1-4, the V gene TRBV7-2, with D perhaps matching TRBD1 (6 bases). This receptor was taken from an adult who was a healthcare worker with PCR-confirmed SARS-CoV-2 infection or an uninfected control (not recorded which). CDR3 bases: TGTGCCAGCAGCTCGTATAGGACAGACGAAAAACTGTTTTTT. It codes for CASSSYRTDEKLFF.